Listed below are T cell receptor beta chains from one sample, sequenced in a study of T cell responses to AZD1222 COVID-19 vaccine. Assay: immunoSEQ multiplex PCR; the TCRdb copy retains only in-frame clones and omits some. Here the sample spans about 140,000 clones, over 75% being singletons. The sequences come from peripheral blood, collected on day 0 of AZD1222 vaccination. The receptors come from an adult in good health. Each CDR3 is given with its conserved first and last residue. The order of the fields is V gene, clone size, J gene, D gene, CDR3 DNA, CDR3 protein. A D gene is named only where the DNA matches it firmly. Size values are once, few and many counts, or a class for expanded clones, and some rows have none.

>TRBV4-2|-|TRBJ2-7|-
TGTGCCAGCAGCCCTCAGACCTCGACAAGGACCTACGAGCAGTACTTC
CASSPQTSTRTYEQYF
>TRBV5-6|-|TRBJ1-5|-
TGTGCCAGCAGCCTGGGACGAGGGCAGCCCCAGCATTTT
CASSLGRGQPQHF
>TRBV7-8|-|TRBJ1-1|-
TGTGCCAGCAGCTTGTTGATCCGGGAAGGGAACACTGAAGCTTTCTTT
CASSLLIREGNTEAFF
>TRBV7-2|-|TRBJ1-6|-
TGTGCCAGCAGCTCAACACCCCAAGGACCACCCCTCCACTTT
CASSSTPQGPPLHF
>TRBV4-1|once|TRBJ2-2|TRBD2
TGCGCCAGCAGCCAAGATGGGGCTAGCGGGAAGATGACCGGGGAGCTGTTTTTT
CASSQDGASGKMTGELFF
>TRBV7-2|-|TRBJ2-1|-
TGTGCCAGCAGTTCCTCTAGAGCCCTCTACAATGAGCAGTTCTTC
CASSSSRALYNEQFF
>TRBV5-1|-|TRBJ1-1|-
TGCGCCAGCAGCTTTAACAGAGACACTGAAGCTTTCTTT
CASSFNRDTEAFF
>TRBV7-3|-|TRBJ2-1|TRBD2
TGTGCCAGCAGCCCGACCCCCGGGACTAGCGGTTCCAATGAGCAGTTCTTC
CASSPTPGTSGSNEQFF
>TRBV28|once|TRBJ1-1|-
TGTGCCAGCAGTGTTAGGGGGATGAACACTGAAGCTTTCTTT
CASSVRGMNTEAFF
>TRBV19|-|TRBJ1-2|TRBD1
TGTGCCAGTAGTAGGTCCGGGACAGGGGACTATGGCTACACCTTC
CASSRSGTGDYGYTF
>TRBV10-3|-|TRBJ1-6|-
TGTGCCATCAGTGAGTCGGATCCGAATTCACCCCTCCACTTT
CAISESDPNSPLHF
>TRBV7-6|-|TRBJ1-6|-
TGTGCCAGCAGCCCAACAGGGACAATTAATTCACCCCTCCACTTT
CASSPTGTINSPLHF
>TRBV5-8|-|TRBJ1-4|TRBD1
TGTGCCAGCAGCCCGGGGGACAGAAAAAATGAAAAACTGTTTTTT
CASSPGDRKNEKLFF
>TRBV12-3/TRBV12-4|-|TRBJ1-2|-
TGTGCCAGCAGTATCGCCGGGTACTATGGCTACACCTTC
CASSIAGYYGYTF
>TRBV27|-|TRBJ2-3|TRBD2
TGTGCCAGCAGAGGACTAGCGGCCCTCGGTACGCAGTATTTT
CASRGLAALGTQYF
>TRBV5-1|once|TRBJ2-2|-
TGCGCCAGCAGCTTGGACGCCCGAACCCGGCACGGGGAGCTGTTTTTT
CASSLDARTRHGELFF
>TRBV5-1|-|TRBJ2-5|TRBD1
TGCGCCAGCAGCTTGGGCTTACAGGGGGTCCAAGAGACCCAGTACTTC
CASSLGLQGVQETQYF
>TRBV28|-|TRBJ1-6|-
TGTGCCAGCAGCCTCGGACCATACGGCGGTAATTCACCCCTCCACTTT
CASSLGPYGGNSPLHF
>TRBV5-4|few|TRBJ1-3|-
TGTGCCAGCAGCTCCGGAAACACCATATATTTT
CASSSGNTIYF
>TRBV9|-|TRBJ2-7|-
TGTGCCAGCAGCCCCCGTTGGGAGCGAACACCCTACGAGCAGTACTTC
CASSPRWERTPYEQYF
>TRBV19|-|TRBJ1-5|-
TGTGCCAGTACCGGCCGGACTCATAGCAATCAGCCCCAGCATTTT
CASTGRTHSNQPQHF
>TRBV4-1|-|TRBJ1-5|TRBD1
TGCGCCAGCAGCCAAGGAACAGGGGGTAGCAATCAGCCCCAGCATTTT
CASSQGTGGSNQPQHF
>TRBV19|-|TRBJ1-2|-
TGTGCCAGTACCCCCCCCGGGGAGGGAAGGAACTATGGCTACACCTTC
CASTPPGEGRNYGYTF
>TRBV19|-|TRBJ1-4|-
TGTGCCGCCGGGGGGACACTTCCAACTAATGAAAAACTGTTTTTT
CAAGGTLPTNEKLFF
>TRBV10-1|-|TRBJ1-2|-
TGCGCCAGCAGTGGCTATCTCGGGCCGCTAAACTATGGCTACACCTTC
CASSGYLGPLNYGYTF
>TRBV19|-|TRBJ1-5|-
TGTGCCAGTAGTATAGAGACGGGGGTGAACAATCAGCCCCAGCATTTT
CASSIETGVNNQPQHF
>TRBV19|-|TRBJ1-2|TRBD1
TGTGCCAGTAGTAAAGATCCACAGGGGGCCAACTATGGCTACACCTTC
CASSKDPQGANYGYTF
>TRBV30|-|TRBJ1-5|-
TGTGCCTGGAGTGCCAGGGGACTCCAGCCCCAGCATTTT
CAWSARGLQPQHF
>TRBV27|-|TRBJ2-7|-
TGTGCCAGCAGTTCCAGTGGCGTCTACGAGCAGTACTTC
CASSSSGVYEQYF
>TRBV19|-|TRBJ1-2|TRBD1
TGTGCCAGTAGTACCCTACAGGGGGACCTCTATGGCTACACCTTC
CASSTLQGDLYGYTF
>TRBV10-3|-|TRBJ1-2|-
TGTGCCATCAGTGAACGGCTGGTACTTTCTAACTATGGCTACACCTTC
CAISERLVLSNYGYTF
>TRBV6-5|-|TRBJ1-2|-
TGTGCCAGCAGTCGCGCTGGGGGCCGTTATGGCTACACCTTC
CASSRAGGRYGYTF
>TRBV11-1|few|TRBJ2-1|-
TGTGCCAGCAGCTTCCGGACAGCTGAGCAGTTCTTC
CASSFRTAEQFF
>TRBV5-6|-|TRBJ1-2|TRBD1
TGTGCCAGCAGCAGAGGGACAGGATATGGCTACACCTTC
CASSRGTGYGYTF
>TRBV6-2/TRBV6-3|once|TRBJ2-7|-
TGTGCCAGCAGTTTCTCTCCTGCGCCCACCTACGAGCAGTACTTC
CASSFSPAPTYEQYF
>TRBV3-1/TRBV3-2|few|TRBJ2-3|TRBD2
TGTGCCAGCAGTCCCACTGCACGCGGGGGGGCGGATACGCAGTATTTT
CASSPTARGGADTQYF
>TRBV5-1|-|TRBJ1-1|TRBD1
TGCGCCAGCAGCCCAAAGGACAGGGGGCTTGAAGCTTTCTTT
CASSPKDRGLEAFF
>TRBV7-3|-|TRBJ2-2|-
TGTGCCAGCAGCAACGGACTGACGAACACCGGGGAGCTGTTTTTT
CASSNGLTNTGELFF
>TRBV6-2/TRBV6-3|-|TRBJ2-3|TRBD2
TGTGCCAGCAGTTCCCAGCGGGAGGGTACGCAGTATTTT
CASSSQREGTQYF
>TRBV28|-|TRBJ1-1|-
TGTGCCAGCAGCTCCTGGGGGGTGGCGGGGTCGGAAGCTTTCTTT
CASSSWGVAGSEAFF